This T cell receptor (beta chain) was recovered during a study of blood T cell repertoires in COVID-19 (dated by TCRdb to the early 2020s). Regarding the complete study: Samples from collaborators originated in the United States, Italy and Spain and spanned both the acute and convalescent phases of COVID-19. The prospective study material was composed of cDNA or gDNA derived from T cells, B-cell-depleted T cells, or PBMCs. Deeply sampled blood TCRbeta repertoires from subjects exposed to, actively infected with, or recovered from COVID-19 were included in the dataset. The repertoires were released in a freely available public database meant as a resource for research on the immune response to SARS-CoV-2. The samples were drawn from the first 160 participants of the ongoing ImmuneRACE study and from some 1,300 subjects provided by 6 global collaborators. Sample metadata almost always included a de-identified subject ID, COVID-19 status, age in years and sex. HLA class I and class II types, where available, came from metadata supplied by the sample provider rather than from assay-based typing.

The germline V gene encodes CDR1 MNHEY and CDR2 SMNVEV (reference sequence). The CDR3, cysteine through phenylalanine, is 17 amino acids long. Only the CDR3 region is kept as DNA, spanning 51 bases read in frame from base 1. Relative to germline, V is 6 bases shorter and J is 1 base shorter, with 19 bases between their ends. Collaborating institutions collected whole blood in K2EDTA tubes following their own protocols. For TCRbeta analysis, collaborators shipped samples in one of three forms: frozen whole blood, isolated PBMCs, or DNA extracted from either of those sample types. As concerns this clone: The clone's antigen remains unknown. No base qualities exist here, and no much larger clone lies one base off it.

Here is what the overall study found, with its caveats: How much clinical and demographic metadata was included differed by source and by participant, and the metadata was provided uncurated.

TCRbeta CDR3 regions were amplified from genomic DNA by means of the immunoSEQ Assay, a bias-controlled multiplex PCR. Per the authors' processing: Nucleated cell counts per sample were estimated from amplification of reference gene primers within the assay. Sequence reads were collapsed and filtered to measure the absolute abundance of every unique TCRbeta CDR3 rearrangement. For each sample, productive Simpson clonality was calculated by taking the square root of Simpson's diversity index across productive rearrangements. Not all clones reach the TCRdb copy of this immuneACCESS table, which keeps in-frame sequences only. Checked studies attribute under half of the gap to unresolved V genes and leave the rest unexplained. The V and J calls and clone size are taken from that table; D and trimming were inferred from the DNA. Across this sample there are about 52,000 clones, with roughly 90% seen only once. Approximately 10% of the sample belongs to the ten largest clones.

Sequencing was carried out using peripheral blood. The chain is assembled from TRBV27 and TRBJ1-5, and TRBD1 may be the D gene, going by 6 matching bases. The source is a man at least 80 years old with active or convalescent COVID-19. The DNA sequence reads TGTGCCAGCAGCCCAACGGGGTCAGGGGAGAGCAATCAGCCCCAGCATTTT. This gives the protein CASSPTGSGESNQPQHF.